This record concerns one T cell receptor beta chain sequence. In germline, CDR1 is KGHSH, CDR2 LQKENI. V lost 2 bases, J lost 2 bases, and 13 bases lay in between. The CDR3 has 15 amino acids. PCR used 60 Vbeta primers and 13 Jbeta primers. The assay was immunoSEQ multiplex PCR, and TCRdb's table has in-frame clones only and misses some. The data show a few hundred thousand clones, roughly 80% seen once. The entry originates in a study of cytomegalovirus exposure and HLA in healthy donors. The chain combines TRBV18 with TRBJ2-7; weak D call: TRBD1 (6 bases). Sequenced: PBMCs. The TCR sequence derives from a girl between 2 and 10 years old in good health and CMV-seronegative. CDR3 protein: CASSPISGQAYEQYF. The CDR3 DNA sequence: TGTGCCAGCTCACCAATTTCGGGACAAGCCTACGAGCAGTACTTC.